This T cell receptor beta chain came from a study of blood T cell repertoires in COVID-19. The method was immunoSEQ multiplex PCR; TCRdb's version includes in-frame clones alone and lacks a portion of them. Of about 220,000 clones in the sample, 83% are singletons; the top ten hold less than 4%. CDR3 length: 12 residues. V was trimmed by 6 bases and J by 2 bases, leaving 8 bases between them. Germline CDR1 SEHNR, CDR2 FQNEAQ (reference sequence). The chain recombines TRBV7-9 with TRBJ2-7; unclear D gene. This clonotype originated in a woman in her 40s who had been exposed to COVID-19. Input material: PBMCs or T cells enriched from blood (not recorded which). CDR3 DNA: TGTGCCAGCAGTCTAACCCCCTACGAGCAGTACTTC. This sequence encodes CASSLTPYEQYF.